This paragraph reports one T cell receptor (beta chain). These data come from a study of control samples from healthy donors and cancer patients. TCRdb keeps only in-frame clones here, not all; method: immunoSEQ multiplex PCR. Here the sample spans some 130,000 clones, 85% to 95% being singletons. The sequenced material came from PBMCs. The receptor was derived from a man in his fifties with head and neck cancer.

The CDR3 nucleotides are TGTGCCAGCAGCTCCGGGACTACACAGAGCGAGACCCAGTACTTC. Translated: CASSSGTTQSETQYF. This chain connects TRBV11-2 to TRBJ2-5, with 7 nucleotides matching TRBD2. Unmatched junction bases numbered 10, after V lost 4 bases and J lost 5 bases. The germline V gene encodes CDR1 SGHAT and CDR2 FQNNGV. CDR3 length: 15 amino acids.